The 18 T cell receptor beta chains given below trace back to one sample, sequenced in a study of T-cell memory formation after mild COVID-19. TCRdb re-derived calls from the 5' RACE reads in MiXCR, one entry per CDR3 protein. Here the sample spans about 400,000 distinct CDR3 sequences, about a sixth being singletons. The source material was PBMCs or a T cell subset sorted from them (not recorded which). These receptors all stem from a man in his late teens or twenties who had mild COVID-19 (a few samples of this study predate the infection). Cell type and time point are not known.

This clonotype was recorded a few times. The rearrangement links TRBV4-3 to TRBJ2-3; TRBD2 agrees at 7 bases. The CDR3 has 15 amino acids. Trimming took 5 bases from V and 1 from J; bases not matched to a gene: 6. CDR1 is LGHNA and CDR2 is YSLEER in the germline V gene. The DNA for the CDR3 is TGCGCCAGCAGCGTGGGGGGGGAAGGCACAGATACGCAGTATTTT. Amino acid sequence: CASSVGGEGTDTQYF.

This clonotype has more than one count but fewer than ten. This sequence joins TRBV29-1 and TRBJ2-6; D is unresolved. Trimming took off 6 bases at V and 0 bases at J, with 12 bases between the two ends. CDR1 is SQVTM and CDR2 is ANQGSEA in the germline V gene. This CDR3 contains 15 residues. The CDR3 loop reads CSVRTWGSGANVLTF. For the CDR3, the DNA is TGCAGCGTGAGGACCTGGGGCTCTGGGGCCAACGTCCTGACTTTC.

The chain carries TRBV11-2 and TRBJ1-2; D might be TRBD1 (6 bases). Germline CDR1 reads SGHAT; CDR2 reads FQNNGV. V was trimmed by 4 bases and J by 3 bases, leaving 15 bases between them. The CDR3 length is 15 residues. The CDR3 DNA sequence: TGTGCCAGCAGCTACCGACCCGGGGGGCACTATGGCTACACCTTC. Amino acids: CASSYRPGGHYGYTF.

The chain carries TRBV7-3 and TRBJ2-2; 10 bases align to TRBD1. The CDR3 length is 15 residues. Trimming took 5 bases from V and 4 from J; bases not matched to a gene: 4. Germline CDR1 SGHTA, CDR2 FQGTGA. In DNA, the CDR3 is TGTGCCAGCAGCGGGACAGGGGACGGCACCGGGGAGCTGTTTTTT. It translates to CASSGTGDGTGELFF.

The rearrangement uses TRBV7-9 and TRBJ2-3; 14 bases map to TRBD2. Trimming at V came to 5 bases and at J to 4 bases, leaving 8 bases not matched to a gene. The CDR3 runs to 17 residues. The germline V gene encodes CDR1 SEHNR and CDR2 FQNEAQ (reference sequence). The CDR3 spells CASSPRLAGGHADTQYF. CDR3 bases: TGTGCCAGCAGCCCAAGACTAGCGGGGGGGCATGCAGATACGCAGTATTTT.

The V gene is TRBV13, the J gene TRBJ2-1; no clear D gene. The CDR3 extends over 13 amino acids. V was trimmed by 1 base and J by 8 bases, leaving 9 bases between them. Germline V gene data show CDR1 as PRHDT and CDR2 as FYEKMQ (reference sequence). The CDR3 loop is CASSLAGLDEQFF. The CDR3 coding sequence is TGTGCCAGCAGCTTAGCCGGTCTCGATGAGCAGTTCTTC.

This clonotype was counted a few times. The chain's CDR3 is CASSDSSGGAGGELFF. The CDR3, as DNA: TGTGCCAGCAGTGACTCTAGCGGGGGGGCCGGCGGGGAGCTGTTTTTT. This chain joins TRBV6-4 and TRBJ2-2; 11 bases match TRBD2. After removal of 0 bases from V and 7 bases from J, the junction contained 4 bases not matched to a gene. This CDR3 is 16 amino acids long. CDR1 and CDR2 (germline): MRHNA, SNTAGT.

This clonotype was observed a few times. The V call is TRBV28, the J call TRBJ1-4; a weak D match, TRBD1 (5 bases). CDR1 MDHEN and CDR2 SYDVKM come from the germline V gene. Trimming pared 8 bases from V and 3 bases from J, leaving 13 bases between. This CDR3 is 14 amino acids long. CDR3 DNA: TGTGCCAGCGCCAGGGTCGGAGCTAATGAAAAACTGTTTTTT. Protein: CASARVGANEKLFF.

This clonotype was seen repeatedly, ten times or more. The rearrangement joins TRBV28 to TRBJ1-2; TRBD1 is a possible D gene (5 bases). Germline V CDR1 and CDR2: MDHEN, SYDVKM. The CDR3 length is 12 residues. With 2 bases removed from V and 6 bases from J, the gap between germline ends came to 7 bases. CDR3 bases: TGTGCCAGCAGTTTAAGGGACGATGGCTACACCTTC. It encodes CASSLRDDGYTF.

This clonotype appeared a few times. The rearrangement joins TRBV12-3 or TRBV12-4 to TRBJ2-2; D gene uncertain. The length of the CDR3 is 17 residues. The V end lost 3 bases, the J end lost 1 base, and 15 bases lay between the germline ends. CDR3 amino acids: CASSFPLYRGNTGELFF. CDR3 DNA: TGTGCCAGCAGTTTCCCCCTGTACCGAGGGAACACCGGGGAGCTGTTTTTT.

V usage is TRBV6-5 and J usage is TRBJ2-1; 7 bases match TRBD1. The CDR3 is 15 amino acids. Germline V gene sequence: CDR1 MNHEY, CDR2 SVGAGI. V was clipped by 6 bases and J by 3 bases; unmatched bases: 8. CDR3 region: CASRPDRAYYNEQFF. The CDR3 DNA sequence: TGTGCCAGCAGACCTGACAGGGCTTACTACAATGAGCAGTTCTTC.

The table lists this clonotype with a few counts. CDR3 in amino acids: CASSLGHYNSPLHF. CDR3 nucleotides: TGTGCCAGCAGCTTAGGACACTATAATTCACCCCTCCACTTT. The V call is TRBV7-9, the J call TRBJ1-6, with D uncertain. Germline loops: CDR1 SEHNR, CDR2 FQNEAQ (reference sequence). Trimming stripped 1 base from V and 3 bases from J, with 4 bases between. The CDR3 covers 14 residues.

This clonotype was counted a few times. The J gene is TRBJ1-1, the V gene TRBV5-4; D remains ambiguous. This CDR3 is built from 13 residues. Germline CDR1 SGHNT, CDR2 YYREEE (reference sequence). V shed 0 bases and J shed 6 bases, with 9 bases lying between them. The CDR3, as DNA: TGTGCCAGCAGCTTGGTGACTCGGTCTGAAGCTTTCTTT. The encoded protein is CASSLVTRSEAFF.

The chain recombines TRBV27 with TRBJ2-5; 7 nucleotides align to TRBD1. J was trimmed by 7 bases and V by 5 bases; bases with no gene match: 10. The CDR3 has 14 residues. The germline V gene encodes CDR1 MNHEY and CDR2 SMNVEV (reference sequence). The CDR3 loop is CASSPGQLRGTQYF. The CDR3 coding sequence is TGTGCCAGCAGTCCGGGACAGCTTAGAGGGACCCAGTACTTC.

J is TRBJ2-5 and V is TRBV7-2, with D perhaps matching TRBD1 or TRBD2 (6 bases each). From germline, CDR1 is SGHTA and CDR2 FQGNSA. Trimming took off 7 bases at V and 5 bases at J, with 14 bases between the two ends. This CDR3 has 13 residues. The CDR3 nucleotides read TGTGCCAGCAAGTTTAAGGGGGGCGAGACCCAGTACTTC. Encoded protein: CASKFKGGETQYF.

This chain uses TRBV7-9 with TRBJ1-4; D gene ambiguous. The CDR3 contains 16 residues. Deletions cut 1 base from V and 0 bases from J, with 9 bases between. Germline V gene lookup returns CDR1 SEHNR and CDR2 FQNEAQ (reference sequence). The CDR3 is CASSLGRRATNEKLFF. The CDR3 DNA reads as TGTGCCAGCAGCTTAGGAAGGAGGGCAACTAATGAAAAACTGTTTTTT.

This clonotype was observed a few times. The CDR3 nucleotides are TGCAGTGCCTTAACCCGGGACAGGCCCTACGAGCAGTACTTC. This sequence encodes CSALTRDRPYEQYF. This chain joins TRBV20-1 and TRBJ2-7, with 8 positions matching TRBD1. This CDR3 has 14 residues. Germline loops: CDR1 DFQATT, CDR2 SNEGSKA (reference sequence). J was trimmed by 2 bases and V by 6 bases; bases with no gene match: 9.

The J gene is TRBJ1-2, the V gene TRBV7-9; D gene ambiguous. Trimming pared 1 base from V and 8 bases from J, leaving 11 bases between. Germline V gene data show CDR1 as SEHNR and CDR2 as FQNEAQ (reference sequence). The CDR3 length is 13 residues. CDR3 in DNA: TGTGCCAGCAGCTTAGGACTGCCACCGGGCTACACCTTC. Amino acid sequence: CASSLGLPPGYTF.